These T cell receptor beta chains were read from a single sample in a study of cytomegalovirus exposure and HLA in healthy donors. TCRdb keeps only in-frame clones here, not all; method: immunoSEQ multiplex PCR. The data contain 150,000 to 200,000 clones, approximately 72% of them singletons. Sequencing was carried out using PBMCs. The source of these receptors is a middle-aged man in good health and CMV-seropositive. Both conserved end residues are part of each CDR3. Size is stated for part of the rows, as once, few or many counts, or as a class when the clone is expanded.

j_gene: TRBJ1-2; v_gene: TRBV4-3; abundance: .; len: 14; CDR3aa: CASSQALTDDGYTF
j_gene: TRBJ2-1; v_gene: TRBV7-6; abundance: .; len: 17; CDR3aa: CASSLFGDRGSYNEQFF
j_gene: TRBJ1-5; v_gene: TRBV4-3; abundance: .; len: 13; CDR3aa: CASSQDRNQPQHF
j_gene: TRBJ1-1; v_gene: TRBV18; abundance: .; len: 14; CDR3aa: CASSPPGGQLEAFF
j_gene: TRBJ2-7; v_gene: TRBV27; abundance: .; len: 16; CDR3aa: CASSLSPGDRGNEQYF
j_gene: TRBJ2-1; v_gene: TRBV5-4; abundance: .; len: 16; CDR3aa: CASSVDGGSSYNEQFF
j_gene: TRBJ1-1; v_gene: TRBV5-4; abundance: few; len: 14; CDR3aa: CASSLQGPNTEAFF
j_gene: TRBJ1-2; v_gene: TRBV18; abundance: .; len: 14; CDR3aa: CASSPWGFKDGYTF
j_gene: TRBJ1-2; v_gene: TRBV7-3; abundance: .; len: 14; CDR3aa: CASSIGQGVYGYTF
j_gene: TRBJ1-6; v_gene: TRBV14; abundance: .; len: 14; CDR3aa: CASSPRGGNSPLHF